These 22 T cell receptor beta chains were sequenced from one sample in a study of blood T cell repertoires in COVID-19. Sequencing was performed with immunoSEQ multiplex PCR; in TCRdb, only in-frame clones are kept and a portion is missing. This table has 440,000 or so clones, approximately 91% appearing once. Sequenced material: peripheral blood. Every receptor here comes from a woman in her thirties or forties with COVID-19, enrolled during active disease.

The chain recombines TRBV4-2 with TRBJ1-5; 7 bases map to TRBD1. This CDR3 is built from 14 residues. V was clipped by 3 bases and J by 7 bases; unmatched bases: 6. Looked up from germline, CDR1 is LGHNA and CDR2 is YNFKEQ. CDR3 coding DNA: TGTGCCAGCAGCCAGGACAGGACGATGCAGCCCCAGCATTTT. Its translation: CASSQDRTMQPQHF.

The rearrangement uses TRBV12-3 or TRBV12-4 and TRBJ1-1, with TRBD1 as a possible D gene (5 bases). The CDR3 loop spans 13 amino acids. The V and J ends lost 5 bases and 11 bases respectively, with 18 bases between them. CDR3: CASSPLVGRGAFF. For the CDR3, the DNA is TGTGCCAGCAGTCCGCTGGTGGGTAGGGGCGCTTTCTTT.

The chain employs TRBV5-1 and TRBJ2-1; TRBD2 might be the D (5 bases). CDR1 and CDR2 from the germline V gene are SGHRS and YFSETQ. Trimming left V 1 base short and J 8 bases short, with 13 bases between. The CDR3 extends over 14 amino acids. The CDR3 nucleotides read TGCGCCAGCAGCTTGATACCGGGGAACGATGAGCAGTTCTTC. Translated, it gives CASSLIPGNDEQFF.

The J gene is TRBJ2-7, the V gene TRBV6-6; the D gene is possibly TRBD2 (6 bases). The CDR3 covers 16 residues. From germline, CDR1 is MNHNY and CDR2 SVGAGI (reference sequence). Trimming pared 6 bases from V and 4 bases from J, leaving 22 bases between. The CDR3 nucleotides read TGTGCCAGCAGCCCCTCTCCGGGACTGGACGATTACGAGCAGTACTTC. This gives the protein CASSPSPGLDDYEQYF.

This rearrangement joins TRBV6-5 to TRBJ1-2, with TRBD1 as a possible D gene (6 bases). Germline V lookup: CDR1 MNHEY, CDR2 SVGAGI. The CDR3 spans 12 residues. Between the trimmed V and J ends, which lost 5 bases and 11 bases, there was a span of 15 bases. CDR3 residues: CASSIGQSGYTF. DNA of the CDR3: TGTGCCAGCAGTATCGGACAGTCTGGGTACACCTTC.

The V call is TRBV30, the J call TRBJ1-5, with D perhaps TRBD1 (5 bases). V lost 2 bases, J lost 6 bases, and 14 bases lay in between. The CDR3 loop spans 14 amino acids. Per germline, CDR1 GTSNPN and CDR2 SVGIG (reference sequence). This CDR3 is CAWSIRAGGQPQHF. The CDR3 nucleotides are TGTGCCTGGAGTATCCGGGCGGGGGGTCAGCCCCAGCATTTT.

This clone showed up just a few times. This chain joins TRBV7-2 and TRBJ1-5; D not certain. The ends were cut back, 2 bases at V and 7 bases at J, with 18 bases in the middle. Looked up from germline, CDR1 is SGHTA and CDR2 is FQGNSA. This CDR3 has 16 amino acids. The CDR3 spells CASSLKGGSPQQPQHF. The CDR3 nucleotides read TGTGCCAGCAGCTTAAAAGGAGGGTCTCCGCAACAGCCCCAGCATTTT.

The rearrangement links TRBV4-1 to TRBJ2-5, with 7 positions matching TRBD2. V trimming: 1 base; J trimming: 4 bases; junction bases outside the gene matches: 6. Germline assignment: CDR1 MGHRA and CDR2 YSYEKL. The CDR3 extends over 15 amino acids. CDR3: CASSQAGGLGETQYF. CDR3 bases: TGCGCCAGCAGCCAAGCCGGAGGACTAGGAGAGACCCAGTACTTC.

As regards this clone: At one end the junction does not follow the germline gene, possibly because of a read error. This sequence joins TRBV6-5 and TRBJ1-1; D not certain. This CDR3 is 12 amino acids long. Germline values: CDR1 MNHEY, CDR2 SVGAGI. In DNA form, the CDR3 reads TGTGCCAGCAGAGACGGGAGCCCCACAGTTTACTTT. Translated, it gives CASRDGSPTVYF.

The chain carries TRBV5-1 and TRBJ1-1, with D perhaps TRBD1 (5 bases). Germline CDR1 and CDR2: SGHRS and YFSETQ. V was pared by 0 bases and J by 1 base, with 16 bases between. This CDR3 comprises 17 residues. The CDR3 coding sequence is TGCGCCAGCAGCTTGGCCGGGGGAGGCGGATCGAACACTGAAGCTTTCTTT. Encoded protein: CASSLAGGGGSNTEAFF.

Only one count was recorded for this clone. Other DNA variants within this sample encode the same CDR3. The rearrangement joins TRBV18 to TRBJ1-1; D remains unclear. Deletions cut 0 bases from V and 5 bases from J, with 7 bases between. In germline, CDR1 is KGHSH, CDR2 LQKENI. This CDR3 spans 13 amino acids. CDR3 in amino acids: CASSPPAGTEAFF. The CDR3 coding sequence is TGTGCCAGCTCACCACCCGCCGGGACTGAAGCTTTCTTT.

In DNA, the CDR3 is TGTGCCAGCAGTGATGGCAGGGTTTACGGCTACACCTTC. Residues: CASSDGRVYGYTF. The chain combines TRBV6-1 with TRBJ1-2, with D possibly being TRBD1 (5 bases). Looked up from germline, CDR1 is MNHNS and CDR2 is SASEGT. Trimming shortened V by 3 bases and J by 8 bases, and 13 bases separated the two germline ends. The CDR3 has 13 residues.

As DNA, the CDR3 is TGTGCCAGCAGCCCCAGGGCGGGACTAGATTACAATGAGCAGTTCTTC. Protein sequence: CASSPRAGLDYNEQFF. The chain couples TRBV7-2 to TRBJ2-1, with TRBD2 matching over 8 bases. This CDR3 comprises 16 residues. The ends lost 5 bases at V and 4 bases at J; junction bases unmatched: 10. Germline-derived CDR1 and CDR2 are SGHTA and FQGNSA.

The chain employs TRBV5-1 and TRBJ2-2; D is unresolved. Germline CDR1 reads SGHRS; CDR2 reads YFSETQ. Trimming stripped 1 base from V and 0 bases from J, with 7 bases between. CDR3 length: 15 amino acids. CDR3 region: CASSLNRANTGELFF. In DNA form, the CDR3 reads TGCGCCAGCAGCTTGAACAGAGCGAACACCGGGGAGCTGTTTTTT.

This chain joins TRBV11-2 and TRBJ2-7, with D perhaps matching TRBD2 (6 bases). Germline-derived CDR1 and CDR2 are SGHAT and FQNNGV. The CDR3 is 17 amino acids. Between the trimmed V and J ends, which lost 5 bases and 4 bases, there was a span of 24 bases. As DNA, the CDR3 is TGTGCCAGCAGCCCCGGTGGCCTAGCGATCAACGTATACGAGCAGTACTTC. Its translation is CASSPGGLAINVYEQYF.

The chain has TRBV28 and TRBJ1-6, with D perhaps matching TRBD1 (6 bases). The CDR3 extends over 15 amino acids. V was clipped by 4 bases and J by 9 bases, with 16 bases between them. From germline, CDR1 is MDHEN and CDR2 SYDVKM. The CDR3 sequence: CASSSLTGSGSPLHF. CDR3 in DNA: TGTGCCAGCAGTTCCTTAACAGGGAGCGGTTCACCCCTCCACTTT.

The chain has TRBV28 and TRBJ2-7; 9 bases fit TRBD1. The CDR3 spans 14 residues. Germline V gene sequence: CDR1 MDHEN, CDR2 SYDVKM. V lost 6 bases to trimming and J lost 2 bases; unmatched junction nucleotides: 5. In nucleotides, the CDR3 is TGTGCCAGCAGGTCCCGGGACAGGGCCTACGAGCAGTACTTC. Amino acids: CASRSRDRAYEQYF.

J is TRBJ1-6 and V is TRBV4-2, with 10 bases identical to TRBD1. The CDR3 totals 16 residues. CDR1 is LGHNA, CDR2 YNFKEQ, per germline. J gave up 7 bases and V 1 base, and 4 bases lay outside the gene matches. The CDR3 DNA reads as TGTGCCAGCAGCCAAGGAGGGACAGGGGTGAATTCACCCCTCCACTTT. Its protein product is CASSQGGTGVNSPLHF.

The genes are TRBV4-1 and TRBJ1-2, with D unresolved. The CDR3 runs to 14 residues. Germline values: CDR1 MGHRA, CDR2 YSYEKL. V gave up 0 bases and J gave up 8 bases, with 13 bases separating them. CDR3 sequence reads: CASSQDSNNWGYTF. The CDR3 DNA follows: TGCGCCAGCAGCCAAGACTCCAATAACTGGGGCTACACCTTC.

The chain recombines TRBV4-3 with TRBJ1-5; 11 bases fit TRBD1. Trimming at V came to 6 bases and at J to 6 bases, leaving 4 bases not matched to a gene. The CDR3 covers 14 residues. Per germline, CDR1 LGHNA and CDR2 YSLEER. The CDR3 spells CASSPGTGGQPQHF. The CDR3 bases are TGCGCCAGCAGTCCCGGGACAGGGGGTCAGCCCCAGCATTTT.

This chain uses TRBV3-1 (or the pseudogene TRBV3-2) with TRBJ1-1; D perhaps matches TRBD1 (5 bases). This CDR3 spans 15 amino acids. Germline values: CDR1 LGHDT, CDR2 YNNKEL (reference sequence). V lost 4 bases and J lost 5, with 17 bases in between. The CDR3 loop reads CASSPRDRGSTEAFF. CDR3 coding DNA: TGTGCCAGCAGCCCGCGTGATAGGGGTTCAACTGAAGCTTTCTTT.

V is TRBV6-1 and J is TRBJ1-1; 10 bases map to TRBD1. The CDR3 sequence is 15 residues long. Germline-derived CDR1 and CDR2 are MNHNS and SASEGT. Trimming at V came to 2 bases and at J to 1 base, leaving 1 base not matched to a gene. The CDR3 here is CASSERDRGNTEAFF. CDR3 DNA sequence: TGTGCCAGCAGTGAACGGGACAGGGGGAACACTGAAGCTTTCTTT.